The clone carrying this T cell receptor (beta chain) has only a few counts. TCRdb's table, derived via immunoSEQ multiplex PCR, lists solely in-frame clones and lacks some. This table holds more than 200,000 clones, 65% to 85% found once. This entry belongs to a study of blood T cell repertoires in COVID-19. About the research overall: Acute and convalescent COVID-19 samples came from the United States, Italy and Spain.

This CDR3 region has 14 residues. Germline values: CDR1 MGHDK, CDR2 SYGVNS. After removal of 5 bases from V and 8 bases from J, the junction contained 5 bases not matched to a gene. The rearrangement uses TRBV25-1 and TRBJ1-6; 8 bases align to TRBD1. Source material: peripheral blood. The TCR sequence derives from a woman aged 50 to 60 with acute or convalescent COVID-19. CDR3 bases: TGTGCCAGCAGTTGGCAGGGGGCGTATTCACCCCTCCACTTT. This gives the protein CASSWQGAYSPLHF.